These 24 T cell receptor beta chains share one sample of origin, sequenced in a study of cytomegalovirus exposure and HLA in healthy donors (dated by TCRdb to about 2017). Library method: the immunoSEQ multiplex PCR assay. A mixture of 60 forward primers for TCR Vbeta segments and 13 reverse primers for TCR Jbeta segments was used in the multiplex PCR. The table was pulled from immuneACCESS by TCRdb, which kept in-frame rearrangements only. Such tables lose some clones; where checked, under half of the loss comes from unresolved V genes, and the rest has no known cause. Across this sample there are about 170,000 clones, with roughly 80% seen only once. The ten largest clones represent approximately 2% of the sample. The sample consisted of PBMCs. These receptors were collected from a female donor in good health and CMV-seronegative.

The gene calls are TRBV30 and TRBJ1-1; a possible D gene is TRBD1 (5 bases). This CDR3 is 14 amino acids long. Trimming took off 2 bases at V and 1 base at J, with 11 bases between the two ends. Looked up from germline, CDR1 is GTSNPN and CDR2 is SVGIG (reference sequence). CDR3 residues: CAWSFPRGNTEAFF. The CDR3 bases are TGTGCCTGGAGTTTCCCAAGGGGGAACACTGAAGCTTTCTTT.

V gene TRBV7-9 combines with J gene TRBJ1-6; D call uncertain. The CDR3 has 12 residues. Germline V gene data show CDR1 as SEHNR and CDR2 as FQNEAQ (reference sequence). V lost 5 bases and J lost 8, with 7 bases in between. CDR3 nucleotides: TGTGCCAGCAGCCCCGGGGATTCACCCCTCCACTTT. It encodes CASSPGDSPLHF.

The J gene is TRBJ1-2, the V gene TRBV19; 9 nucleotides agree with TRBD1. The CDR3 covers 17 residues. Per the germline V gene, CDR1 is LNHDA and CDR2 is SQIVND (reference sequence). V lost 4 bases to trimming and J lost 3 bases; unmatched junction nucleotides: 12. The CDR3 bases are TGTGCCAGTAGTACCCCGATCGGACAGGGGTATTACTATGGCTACACCTTC. Its translation: CASSTPIGQGYYYGYTF.

The chain combines TRBV23-1 with TRBJ2-1, with a weak D call TRBD2 (7 bases). TRBV23-1 is an ORF for which the function is uncertain. This CDR3 comprises 15 residues. Trimming pared 8 bases from V and 7 bases from J, leaving 21 bases between. The CDR3 bases are TGCGCCAGCCATGGGGGAGGGGGGGCGGCGAATGAGCAGTTCTTC. It specifies CASHGGGGAANEQFF.

J is TRBJ2-2 and V is TRBV30; the match to TRBD2 covers 8 bases. The trim removed 2 bases at V and 6 bases at J, leaving 11 bases unmatched. The CDR3 runs to 16 residues. Germline V lookup: CDR1 GTSNPN, CDR2 SVGIG (reference sequence). The CDR3 sequence: CAWSRSGLGRPGELFF. CDR3 coding DNA: TGTGCCTGGAGTCGTTCGGGACTAGGTCGCCCCGGGGAGCTGTTTTTT.

CDR3 bases: TGTGCCAGCTCGGCCGACAGGGATCAGCCCCAGCATTTT. Translated, it gives CASSADRDQPQHF. The V call is TRBV18, the J call TRBJ1-5; 7 bases are a match to TRBD1. This CDR3 has 13 residues. Unmatched junction bases numbered 4, after V lost 6 bases and J lost 5 bases. CDR1 is KGHSH and CDR2 is LQKENI in the germline V gene.

The rearrangement uses TRBV5-1 and TRBJ1-1; 7 nucleotides line up with TRBD1. V lost 3 bases, J lost 0 bases, and 2 bases stayed unmatched. Germline lookup yields CDR1 SGHRS and CDR2 YFSETQ. CDR3 length equals 14 residues. The CDR3 region has the DNA TGCGCCAGCAGCTGGGACAGCCTGAACACTGAAGCTTTCTTT. It is translated as CASSWDSLNTEAFF.

The chain has TRBV13 and TRBJ2-5; TRBD2 agrees at 14 bases. This CDR3 spans 19 amino acids. Looked up from germline, CDR1 is PRHDT and CDR2 is FYEKMQ (reference sequence). V lost 4 bases, J lost 4 bases, and 14 bases stayed unmatched. The CDR3 bases are TGTGCCAGCAGCTCCGGGACTAGCGGGGGTCAAATTGGTTTAGAGACCCAGTACTTC. Its protein is CASSSGTSGGQIGLETQYF.

The chain employs TRBV6-6 and TRBJ2-1, with unresolved D. Between the trimmed V and J ends, which lost 2 bases and 7 bases, there was a span of 6 bases. CDR3 size: 12 residues. Germline V gives CDR1 MNHNY, CDR2 SVGAGI (reference sequence). CDR3: CASSYEPNEQFF. The CDR3 region has the DNA TGTGCCAGCAGTTACGAGCCGAATGAGCAGTTCTTC.

V gene TRBV6-6 combines with J gene TRBJ1-3; D gene unclear. The germline V gene has CDR1 MNHNY and CDR2 SVGAGI (reference sequence). Trimming shortened V by 4 bases and J by 1 base, and 14 bases separated the two germline ends. The CDR3 covers 16 residues. The CDR3 sequence is CASSSPNGGSGNTIYF. The CDR3 nucleotides are TGTGCCAGCAGTTCCCCCAATGGAGGGTCTGGAAACACCATATATTTT.

This clone showed up just once. This chain joins TRBV11-1 and TRBJ2-7, with TRBD2 matching over 8 bases. With V trimmed by 3 bases and J by 0 bases, 10 bases remained unmatched. The CDR3 has 17 residues. Germline V CDR1 and CDR2: SGHAT, FQDESV (reference sequence). The CDR3 nucleotides are TGTGCCAGCAGCTTTCGCGGGAGGCTAGCGGCCTCCTACGAGCAGTACTTC. Protein product: CASSFRGRLAASYEQYF. The full variable domain, with the rest looked up from reference TRBV11-1 and TRBJ2-7, is EAEVAQSPRYKITEKSQAVAFWCDPISGHATLYWYRQILGQGPELLVQFQDESVVDDSQLPKDRFSAERLKGVDSTLKIQPAELGDSAMYLCASSFRGRLAASYEQYFGPGTRLTVT.

In regard to this clone: Because the CDR3's place on the DNA is in doubt, the DNA is left out and the CDR3 is given as listed by TCRdb. The chain uses TRBV30 and TRBJ1-2. CDR1 is GTSNPN and CDR2 is SVGIG in the germline V gene (reference sequence). Counting both end residues, the CDR3 totals 10 amino acids. CDR3 region: CASRLYGCTF.

The chain employs TRBV7-9 and TRBJ1-4; a weak D match, TRBD1 (6 bases). Germline V gives CDR1 SEHNR, CDR2 FQNEAQ (reference sequence). V was clipped by 1 base and J by 0 bases, with 9 bases between them. The CDR3 is 16 amino acids. CDR3 bases: TGTGCCAGCAGCTTAGAGGGGGGGGCAACTAATGAAAAACTGTTTTTT. It yields the protein CASSLEGGATNEKLFF.

The rearrangement joins TRBV21-1 to TRBJ1-3; TRBD1 is the table's D call and was not checked against the DNA. TRBV21-1 represents a pseudogene. The CDR3 is 16 residues long. DNA for the CDR3: TGTGCCAGCAGCAAGGTCCAGGGGGCTTATGGAAACACCATATATTTT. The encoded protein is CASSKVQGAYGNTIYF.

The chain is built from TRBV7-3 and TRBJ1-1, with 8 bases lining up with TRBD1. The J segment lost 8 bases and the V segment lost 1 base, leaving 6 bases of the junction unmatched. Germline CDR1 SGHTA, CDR2 FQGTGA. This CDR3 spans 14 amino acids. CDR3 coding DNA: TGTGCCAGCAGCTTAAATCCGGACAGGGAAGAAGCTTTCTTT. Translation gives CASSLNPDREEAFF.

The V call is TRBV4-1, the J call TRBJ2-7; possibly TRBD2 for D (5 bases). V lost 3 bases and J lost 0, with 18 bases in between. The CDR3 loop spans 17 amino acids. CDR1 is MGHRA and CDR2 is YSYEKL in the germline V gene. CDR3 nucleotide sequence: TGCGCCAGCAGCCAGGCCGGACGTGGCGGGCGCTCCTACGAGCAGTACTTC. It yields the protein CASSQAGRGGRSYEQYF.

A single count supports this clone. The CDR3, as DNA: TGCGCCAGCAGCCCAGGACTAGCGGGGTACACAGATACGCAGTATTTT. Protein product: CASSPGLAGYTDTQYF. J is TRBJ2-3 and V is TRBV5-1; 12 bases match TRBD2. Germline trimming cut 4 bases from V and 2 bases from J; bases unmatched to any gene: 5. The CDR3 has 16 residues. The V gene's germline CDR1 is SGHRS and CDR2 YFSETQ.

The rearrangement uses TRBV19 and TRBJ1-4, with a possible D match to TRBD1 (5 bases). The length of the CDR3 is 17 residues. The V gene lost 5 bases and the J gene lost 1 base, with 17 bases spanning the gap. CDR1 is LNHDA and CDR2 is SQIVND in the germline V gene (reference sequence). In DNA, the CDR3 is TGTGCCAGTAGTCCCGGTCCCCCGGGGGTAACTAATGAAAAACTGTTTTTT. This encodes CASSPGPPGVTNEKLFF.

Here the CDR3 DNA reads TGTGCCAGTAGTACAGACAGGGTTGCCACTGAAGCTTTCTTT. The encoded protein is CASSTDRVATEAFF. J is TRBJ1-1 and V is TRBV19, with 7 bases fitting TRBD1. The CDR3 runs to 14 residues. Germline CDR1 is LNHDA and CDR2 is SQIVND (reference sequence). With 4 bases clipped from V and 4 bases from J, the junction kept 6 bases outside the gene matches.

The rearrangement uses TRBV7-9 and TRBJ2-1; 9 bases line up with TRBD1. The germline V gene encodes CDR1 SEHNR and CDR2 FQNEAQ (reference sequence). This CDR3 comprises 16 residues. Losses at the gene ends were 1 base for V and 7 bases for J; bases not matched to a gene: 8. The CDR3 is CASSLVGQGGQNEQFF. DNA of the CDR3: TGTGCCAGCAGCTTAGTGGGACAGGGAGGGCAGAATGAGCAGTTCTTC.

This clone was seen a few times. The chain employs TRBV7-3 and TRBJ2-7; 8 bases fit TRBD2. CDR3 length: 17 residues. J was trimmed by 0 bases and V by 4 bases; bases with no gene match: 11. Germline V gene sequence: CDR1 SGHTA, CDR2 FQGTGA. In DNA, the CDR3 is TGTGCCAGCAGCTCCATCCGGGCCAGCGGGAGCTCCTACGAGCAGTACTTC. The encoded protein is CASSSIRASGSSYEQYF. Based on the CDR3 plus reference TRBV7-3 and TRBJ2-7, the full variable domain is GAGVSQTPSNKVTEKGKYVELRCDPISGHTALYWYRQSLGQGPEFLIYFQGTGAADDSGLPNDRFFAVRPEGSVSTLKIQRTERGDSAVYLCASSSIRASGSSYEQYFGPGTRLTVT.

The chain couples TRBV11-2 to TRBJ1-4; 7 bases are shared with TRBD1. There are 15 residues in the CDR3. V was clipped by 4 bases and J by 6 bases; unmatched bases: 8. CDR1 is SGHAT, CDR2 FQNNGV, per germline. The CDR3: CASSYDRVWDEKLFF. The CDR3, as DNA: TGTGCCAGCAGCTACGACAGGGTCTGGGATGAAAAACTGTTTTTT.

The CDR3 loop reads CASSSDSGANYGYTF. In DNA, the CDR3 is TGTGCCAGCAGCTCTGACTCAGGGGCCAACTATGGCTACACCTTC. The rearrangement joins TRBV7-9 to TRBJ1-2; D perhaps matches TRBD1 (6 bases). The CDR3 consists of 15 residues. The germline V and J ends were trimmed by 4 bases and 2 bases, with 14 bases remaining between them. Germline lookup yields CDR1 SEHNR and CDR2 FQNEAQ (reference sequence). The full variable domain, rest sourced from reference TRBV7-9 and TRBJ1-2, is DTGVSQNPRHKITKRGQNVTFRCDPISEHNRLYWYRQTLGQGPEFLTYFQNEAQLEKSRLLSDRFSAERPKGSFSTLEIQRTEQGDSAMYLCASSSDSGANYGYTFGSGTRLTVV.

V is TRBV9 and J is TRBJ2-3, with TRBD1 as a possible D gene (6 bases). Trimming removed 4 bases at V and 4 bases at J, with 22 bases between. The CDR3 totals 17 residues. The germline V gene encodes CDR1 SGDLS and CDR2 YYNGEE. CDR3 loop: CASSPRWGQGEADTQYF. The CDR3 DNA follows: TGTGCCAGCAGCCCACGATGGGGGCAGGGAGAGGCAGATACGCAGTATTTT.